What follows are 19 T cell receptor beta chains derived from one specimen sequenced in a study of blood T cells in healthy people across ages. Then a second PCR, running about 6 to 12 cycles, was carried out with a sample-barcoded 5' primer and a J-beta primer mix. Via MiXCR, TCRdb re-called the 5' RACE reads, giving one row per CDR3 protein. The table has roughly 680,000 distinct CDR3 sequences, around 45% seen once. The sample taken for sequencing was blood. Source of these receptors: a woman in her sixties or seventies in good health.

This clonotype was seen only a few times. The rearrangement links TRBV6-1 to TRBJ2-1, with 8 bases fitting TRBD2. CDR1 is MNHNS and CDR2 is SASEGT in the germline V gene. There are 16 residues in the CDR3. Trimming took 1 base from V and 9 from J; bases not matched to a gene: 11. The CDR3: CASSEGSAGAWSEQFF. The CDR3 DNA reads TGTGCCAGCAGTGAAGGGTCAGCGGGAGCCTGGAGTGAGCAGTTCTTC.

The V call is TRBV29-1, the J call TRBJ1-6; no definite D call. The germline V gene has CDR1 SQVTM and CDR2 ANQGSEA. The CDR3 spans 13 residues. The V gene lost 3 bases and the J gene lost 10 bases, with 13 bases spanning the gap. The CDR3 region is CSVDPGSGSPLHF. The DNA of the CDR3 is TGCAGCGTTGATCCGGGCTCGGGGTCACCCCTCCACTTT.

The chain recombines TRBV20-1 with TRBJ1-5; TRBD1 agrees at 7 bases. This CDR3 comprises 16 residues. V was pared by 0 bases and J by 4 bases, with 9 bases of the junction left unmatched. Per the germline V gene, CDR1 is DFQATT and CDR2 is SNEGSKA (reference sequence). DNA for the CDR3: TGCAGTGCTAGAGATCCGGGACAGAGAACAAATCAGCCCCAGCATTTT. Translated: CSARDPGQRTNQPQHF.

DNA for the CDR3: TGTGCCGGGGGTGGCCAGGAGAACACTGAAGCTTTCTTT. It translates to CAGGGQENTEAFF. This chain connects TRBV6-6 to TRBJ1-1; D is possibly TRBD1 (5 bases). V was cut by 11 bases and J by 1 base, with 14 bases left in between. CDR3 length: 13 amino acids. The germline CDR1 and CDR2 sequences are MNHNY and SVGAGI (reference sequence).

To note about this clonotype: Possible read error: a much larger clone is one base away. The chain links TRBV20-1 to TRBJ2-7; D might be TRBD1 or TRBD2, each matching 5 bases. CDR3 length equals 15 residues. Germline-derived CDR1 and CDR2 are DFQATT and SNEGSKA (reference sequence). The CDR3 protein is CGARRGRESSYEQYF. The CDR3, as DNA: TGCGGTGCTAGACGCGGCAGGGAGAGCTCCTACGAGCAGTACTTC.

This chain uses TRBV20-1 with TRBJ1-2; TRBD1 might be the D (6 bases). Trimming removed 6 bases at V and 6 bases at J, with 14 bases between. Germline V lookup: CDR1 DFQATT, CDR2 SNEGSKA (reference sequence). The CDR3 has 12 residues. The CDR3 reads CSAPDRFNGYTF. The CDR3 DNA is TGCAGTGCCCCGGACAGATTCAATGGCTACACCTTC.

The rearrangement links TRBV6-2 or TRBV6-3 to TRBJ2-3, with D possibly matching TRBD1 (6 bases). CDR1 and CDR2 (germline): MNHEY, SVGEGT. The CDR3 is 18 amino acids. V was pared by 0 bases and J by 4 bases, with 20 bases between. The CDR3 spells CASSYSMGQAGDADTQYF. DNA of the CDR3: TGTGCCAGCAGTTACTCGATGGGTCAGGCAGGGGACGCAGATACGCAGTATTTT.

This sequence joins TRBV12-3 or TRBV12-4 and TRBJ1-2; possibly TRBD1 for D (5 bases). Trimming stripped 2 bases from V and 3 bases from J, with 7 bases between. The CDR3 has 13 residues. This CDR3 is CASSLRQYYGYTF. CDR3 DNA sequence: TGTGCCAGCAGTTTACGACAGTACTATGGCTACACCTTC.

The chain is built from TRBV14 and TRBJ1-6, with unresolved D. Germline V gene data show CDR1 as SGHDN and CDR2 as FVKESK. V was clipped by 3 bases and J by 10 bases, with 7 bases between them. The CDR3 spans 12 residues. The DNA for the CDR3 is TGTGCCAGCAGCCAGAGTTCCTCACCCCTCCACTTT. It specifies CASSQSSSPLHF.

V and J are TRBV28 and TRBJ2-7; D possibly corresponds to TRBD2 (6 bases). Trimming took 4 bases from V and 2 from J, leaving 12 bases between them. The CDR3 spans 14 residues. In germline, CDR1 is MDHEN, CDR2 SYDVKM. The CDR3 reads CASSSPGEPYEQYF. DNA for the CDR3: TGTGCCAGCAGTTCCCCGGGGGAGCCCTACGAGCAGTACTTC.

The chain uses TRBV20-1 and TRBJ2-7; D not resolved. This CDR3 region has 14 residues. Trimming took 1 base from V and 0 from J, leaving 10 bases between them. Germline CDR1 and CDR2: DFQATT and SNEGSKA (reference sequence). DNA for the CDR3: TGCAGTGCTAGAGGGAGCCCTGCCTCCTACGAGCAGTACTTC. Translation gives CSARGSPASYEQYF.

The chain is built from TRBV27 and TRBJ2-7; D is unresolved. This CDR3 spans 17 amino acids. The germline gives CDR1 MNHEY, CDR2 SMNVEV (reference sequence). Trimming removed 3 bases from V and 2 bases from J, with 20 bases in between. The CDR3 coding sequence is TGTGCCAGCAGTTTTCAGCCCCGTAGGAATCACCCCTACGAGCAGTACTTC. This sequence encodes CASSFQPRRNHPYEQYF.

J is TRBJ2-5 and V is TRBV20-1, with 7 nucleotides matching TRBD2. J lost 1 base, V lost 6 bases, and 5 bases had no gene match. Germline loops: CDR1 DFQATT, CDR2 SNEGSKA (reference sequence). This CDR3 spans 13 amino acids. This CDR3 reads CSANGLGQETQYF. CDR3 sequence (DNA): TGCAGTGCGAACGGACTAGGCCAAGAGACCCAGTACTTC.

The chain combines TRBV2 with TRBJ2-5; D not certain. The CDR3 is 14 amino acids. Germline V gene sequence: CDR1 SNHLY, CDR2 FYNNEI. Trimming removed 3 bases at V and 0 bases at J, with 8 bases between. The CDR3 nucleotides read TGTGCCAGCAGTGACACGGCGTACCAAGAGACCCAGTACTTC. Its translation is CASSDTAYQETQYF.

The rearrangement joins TRBV12-3 or TRBV12-4 to TRBJ2-1, with TRBD2 identical over 8 bases. This CDR3 has 17 amino acids. The V segment lost 6 bases and the J segment 1 base; nucleotides outside the gene matches: 11. The CDR3 bases are TGTGCCAGCAGGGCCGGGACTAGGTTGGGGTCCTACAATGAGCAGTTCTTC. The encoded protein is CASRAGTRLGSYNEQFF.

This clonotype was seen a handful of times. The chain employs TRBV6-2 or TRBV6-3 and TRBJ2-5, with D perhaps TRBD2 (5 bases). The V gene's germline CDR1 is MNHEY and CDR2 SVGEGT. V was pared by 2 bases and J by 5 bases, with 9 bases between. CDR3 size: 13 residues. The CDR3 DNA follows: TGTGCCAGCAGTTACGAGGGTTTGGAGACCCAGTACTTC. This codes for CASSYEGLETQYF.

The table lists this clonotype with a count of one. This chain connects TRBV20-1 to TRBJ2-5; D is unclear. The J call is uncertain, as TRBJ2-7 better fits the DNA end. Per germline, CDR1 DFQATT and CDR2 SNEGSKA (reference sequence). The CDR3 consists of 13 residues. The CDR3 region is CSARDPRLVEQYF. The CDR3 DNA is TGCAGTGCTAGAGATCCCCGGCTTGTCGAGCAGTACTTC.

The chain is built from TRBV7-9 and TRBJ2-3; D is possibly TRBD1 (6 bases). V was shortened by 8 bases and J by 0 bases, with 15 bases between the two germline ends. Per the germline V gene, CDR1 is SEHNR and CDR2 is FQNEAQ (reference sequence). The CDR3 runs 15 residues. CDR3 protein: CASQPGHLSTDTQYF. CDR3 DNA: TGTGCCAGCCAACCGGGACACCTAAGCACAGATACGCAGTATTTT.

This clonotype was recorded only once. The rearrangement links TRBV15 to TRBJ2-1; D is possibly TRBD1 (5 bases). Germline values: CDR1 LNHNV, CDR2 YYDKDF (reference sequence). This CDR3 is built from 18 residues. The V gene lost 0 bases and the J gene lost 5 bases, with 20 bases spanning the gap. The CDR3 DNA sequence: TGTGCCACCAGCAGAGATCGGGCTCGACTGGGGCAAAACAATGAGCAGTTCTTC. Amino acids: CATSRDRARLGQNNEQFF.